This T cell receptor beta chain was retrieved from a study of post-analysis software for immune sequencing data. Overall study context: Progressive-relapsing, secondary progressive and relapsing-remitting multiple sclerosis were among the disease courses included.

Worth noting for this clonotype: What it binds is not known.

TCR beta cDNA libraries had unique molecular identifiers. Between roughly 1 and 10 million T cells gave rise to some 450,000 cDNA molecules. MiXCR, run by TCRdb on the PCR reads, gives a single entry per CDR3 protein. Seen here are 750,000 to 950,000 distinct CDR3 sequences, about 50% observed once, and the top ten hold approximately 4.4%. Broader study findings: Strong same-batch co-clustering of samples appeared with F measure clustering. The normalized Chao1 diversity of multiple sclerosis patients was significantly lower than that of controls. With TRBV5-6, TRBV5-1 and TRBV20-1 included, about 5 TRBV segments were more frequent in patients than in controls.

The germline V gene has CDR1 SGHRS and CDR2 YFSETQ. V lost 2 bases, J lost 4 bases, and 9 bases lay in between. This CDR3 contains 13 residues. The sequenced sample was blood. This sequence was found in a girl aged 10 to 17 with multiple sclerosis. V and J are TRBV5-1 and TRBJ2-5; D not resolved. The chain's CDR3 is CASSFRVSETQYF. Here the CDR3 DNA reads TGCGCCAGCAGCTTCCGGGTCTCAGAGACCCAGTACTTC.